This T cell receptor beta chain was sequenced in a study of T-cell memory formation after mild COVID-19. Study-level information: The study found TCR clusters largely donor specific. General study points: A balance of CD4 and CD8 characterized clones contracting day 15 to 85, whereas later expanders leaned CD4+.

TCRdb fed the 5' RACE reads into MiXCR, producing one record per CDR3 protein. The data show roughly 150,000 distinct CDR3 sequences, 14% seen once. Unmatched junction bases numbered 5, after V lost 2 bases and J lost 5 bases. CDR1 and CDR2 from the germline V gene are KGHDR and SFDVKD. CDR3 length: 15 amino acids. This clonotype occurred a few times. Its cognate antigen is unknown. The rearrangement uses TRBV24-1 and TRBJ2-3, with 8 bases aligning to TRBD1. The TCR originated in an adult woman who had mild COVID-19 (a few samples of this study predate the infection). Cell type and time point are not known. The sample taken for sequencing was PBMCs or a T cell subset sorted from them (not recorded which). Written as DNA, the CDR3 is TGTGCCACCAGTGATTCGGACAGGGCAGGAGATACGCAGTATTTT. It codes for CATSDSDRAGDTQYF.